Below are 7 T cell receptor beta chains sequenced from a single sample in a study of T cell repertoires in cytomegalovirus infection. Via MiXCR, TCRdb re-called the reads, giving one row per CDR3 protein. Of approximately 990,000 distinct CDR3 sequences listed, roughly 30% were seen once; the top ten hold over 11%. No antigens are known for them. The source was cultured CD8+ T cells from PBMCs, collected from culture after CMV antigen stimulation. The receptors originated from a human donor in good health (CMV status not recorded). Some clones in this sample may be carry-over from other donors' samples.

This clonotype has just a few counts. The V gene is TRBV28, the J gene TRBJ2-7; 7 bases align to TRBD1. CDR1 is MDHEN, CDR2 SYDVKM, per germline. This CDR3 has 13 amino acids. Losses at the gene ends were 8 bases for V and 6 bases for J; bases not matched to a gene: 10. This chain's CDR3 is CASGLRGHSEQYV. DNA for the CDR3: TGTGCCAGCGGGTTAAGGGGGCATTCCGAGCAGTACGTC.

The gene calls are TRBV6-5 and TRBJ2-7; a weak D match, TRBD1 (6 bases). The CDR3 contains 13 residues. The V and J ends lost 10 bases and 0 bases respectively, with 13 bases between them. Looked up from germline, CDR1 is MNHEY and CDR2 is SVGAGI. Written as DNA, the CDR3 is TGTGCCAACAGCGCAGGGGCCTCCTACGAGCAGTACTTC. It is translated as CANSAGASYEQYF.

J is TRBJ1-6 and V is TRBV7-9; D unclear. Looked up from germline, CDR1 is SEHNR and CDR2 is FQNEAQ (reference sequence). V lost 4 bases to trimming and J lost 0 bases, with 10 bases between them. The CDR3 runs to 16 residues. Written as DNA, the CDR3 is TGTGCCAGCAGCTCAACAGAGATCTCCTATAATTCACCCCTCCACTTT. It translates to CASSSTEISYNSPLHF.

The chain is built from TRBV14 and TRBJ2-2, with D maybe TRBD2 (6 bases). Germline CDR1 and CDR2: SGHDN and FVKESK. The V end was cut by 1 base, the J end by 6 bases, with 15 bases between. This CDR3 has 16 amino acids. The CDR3, as DNA: TGTGCCAGCAGCCAAGGGAGGGGAGCCGGCGCCGGGGAGCTGTTTTTT. Protein product: CASSQGRGAGAGELFF.

The chain links TRBV6-6 to TRBJ2-3, with D perhaps matching TRBD1 (5 bases). This CDR3 is 17 amino acids long. Germline CDR1 reads MNHNY; CDR2 reads SVGAGI (reference sequence). The V end was cut by 2 bases, the J end by 0 bases, with 15 bases between. CDR3 bases: TGTGCCAGCAGTTACCTCGCACCAGGGTTTAGCACAGATACGCAGTATTTT. Protein: CASSYLAPGFSTDTQYF.

This clonotype was counted at least ten times. The rearrangement links TRBV7-6 to TRBJ1-1; no reliable D call. V gave up 1 base and J gave up 2 bases, with 8 bases separating them. The CDR3 runs to 14 residues. Germline V gives CDR1 SGHVS, CDR2 FNYEAQ. The CDR3 DNA reads as TGTGCCAGCAGCTTAGGGTCTGTAAACACTGAAGCTTTCTTT. Translating it yields CASSLGSVNTEAFF.

This clonotype was observed a handful of times. The chain carries TRBV24-1 and TRBJ2-2, with 9 bases fitting TRBD1. Per the germline V gene, CDR1 is KGHDR and CDR2 is SFDVKD. The V and J ends lost 4 bases and 3 bases, in that order; junction bases with no gene match: 2. The CDR3 is made up of 15 amino acids. The CDR3 bases are TGTGCCACCAGTGACGGGGACAGGGACACCGGGGAGCTGTTTTTT. Translation: CATSDGDRDTGELFF.